This T cell receptor (beta chain) is drawn from a study of tumor-infiltrating lymphocytes in localized non-small cell lung cancer. Here immunoSEQ multiplex PCR was the method, and the copy in TCRdb shows in-frame clones only, minus some. The sample records about 4,000 clones, about 70% being singletons. The V and J ends lost 4 bases and 3 bases respectively, with 17 bases between them. CDR3 length: 15 amino acids. Germline CDR1 SGDLS, CDR2 YYNGEE. The chain has TRBV9 and TRBJ2-7; maybe TRBD1 (5 bases). Sequencing was carried out using uninvolved lung tissue not adjacent to the tumor. This TCR was recovered from a human donor with non-small cell lung cancer. The CDR3 DNA reads as TGTGCCAGCAGCCCCGGCAGGGTGGTGAGCTACGAGCAGTACTTC. It codes for CASSPGRVVSYEQYF.